The rows below give T cell receptor beta chains drawn from one sample of a study of Graves' ophthalmopathy and Graves' hyperthyroidism. TCRdb reprocessed the multiplex PCR reads via MiXCR and lists one record per CDR3 protein. The table lists around 590,000 distinct CDR3 sequences, under 45% of them singletons. The sample consisted of peripheral blood or thyroid tissue (not recorded which). The receptors were sampled from an adult man with Graves' hyperthyroidism. Both conserved end residues are trimmed from each CDR3. Fields, in order: J gene, V gene, CDR3 protein.

j_gene: NA; v_gene: TRBV9; CDR3aa: ASSVDEGAGETQY
j_gene: TRBJ2-2; v_gene: TRBV5-1; CDR3aa: ASSLGLMGLAVTGELF
j_gene: TRBJ1-4; v_gene: TRBV7-9; CDR3aa: ASSLGGMDEKLF
j_gene: NA; v_gene: TRBV7-2; CDR3aa: ASSPGTSGNEQF
j_gene: TRBJ1-4; v_gene: TRBV7-9; CDR3aa: ASSSKRAGYNEKLF
j_gene: TRBJ1-5; v_gene: TRBV7-3; CDR3aa: ATQAYNQPQH
j_gene: NA; v_gene: TRBV11-2; CDR3aa: ASSLDKAGGPRYEQF
j_gene: TRBJ1-1; v_gene: TRBV29-1; CDR3aa: SVGTGGLTEAF
j_gene: TRBJ2-7; v_gene: TRBV20-1; CDR3aa: SAFIPGGGWEQY
j_gene: TRBJ2-2; v_gene: TRBV24-1; CDR3aa: ASSDRGLNTGELF
j_gene: TRBJ1-1; v_gene: TRBV19; CDR3aa: ASSIRGFDTEAF
j_gene: TRBJ2-2; v_gene: TRBV7-3; CDR3aa: ASGTGASGELF
j_gene: TRBJ2-7; v_gene: TRBV7-6; CDR3aa: ASRPYRESSYEQY
j_gene: TRBJ1-2; v_gene: TRBV2; CDR3aa: ASRDRADSGNT
j_gene: TRBJ2-7; v_gene: TRBV7-8; CDR3aa: ASSLAGTGEVEQY
j_gene: TRBJ1-1; v_gene: TRBV9; CDR3aa: ASSGYRDFDTEAF
j_gene: TRBJ2-2; v_gene: TRBV7-2; CDR3aa: ASRTGWTGELF
j_gene: TRBJ1-2; v_gene: TRBV5-1; CDR3aa: ASRNSGGTGNT
j_gene: TRBJ2-5; v_gene: TRBV5-5; CDR3aa: ASSRQQGLVETQY
j_gene: TRBJ1-3; v_gene: TRBV29-1; CDR3aa: SAGQASTIY
j_gene: TRBJ2-5; v_gene: TRBV6-1; CDR3aa: ASSEWTGLETQY
j_gene: TRBJ1-4; v_gene: TRBV14; CDR3aa: ASSQHKGPSEKLF
j_gene: TRBJ1-2; v_gene: TRBV7-2; CDR3aa: ASSLNRINYGYT
j_gene: TRBJ1-5; v_gene: TRBV27; CDR3aa: ASSLTQDSNQPQH
j_gene: TRBJ2-5; v_gene: TRBV11-2; CDR3aa: ASSLGAGQRYQETQY
j_gene: TRBJ2-5; v_gene: TRBV24-1; CDR3aa: ATSAIKEETQY
j_gene: TRBJ1-1; v_gene: TRBV7-2; CDR3aa: ASSVGGVGTEAF
j_gene: TRBJ2-2; v_gene: TRBV7-8; CDR3aa: ASSSRHSGRGSGELF
j_gene: TRBJ2-7; v_gene: TRBV5-1; CDR3aa: ASSLQTVGSGGYEQY
j_gene: TRBJ2-7; v_gene: TRBV20-1; CDR3aa: SAFRTGGNYEQY
j_gene: TRBJ1-5; v_gene: TRBV6-5; CDR3aa: ASSGDGNQPQH
j_gene: TRBJ1-2; v_gene: TRBV29-1; CDR3aa: SVEGTGLTNYGYT
j_gene: TRBJ2-5; v_gene: TRBV6-1; CDR3aa: ASSTPLAGGETQY
j_gene: TRBJ1-1; v_gene: TRBV28; CDR3aa: ASRWGAQVTEAF
j_gene: TRBJ2-5; v_gene: TRBV19; CDR3aa: ASSSGSTSQETQY